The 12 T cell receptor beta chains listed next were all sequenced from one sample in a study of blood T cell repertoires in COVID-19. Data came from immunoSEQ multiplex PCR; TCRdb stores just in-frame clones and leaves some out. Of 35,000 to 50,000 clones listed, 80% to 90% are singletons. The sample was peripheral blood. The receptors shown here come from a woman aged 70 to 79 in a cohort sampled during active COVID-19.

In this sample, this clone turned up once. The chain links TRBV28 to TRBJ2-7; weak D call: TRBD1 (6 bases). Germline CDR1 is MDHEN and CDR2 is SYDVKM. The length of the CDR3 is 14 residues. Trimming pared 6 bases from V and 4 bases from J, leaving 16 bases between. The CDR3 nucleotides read TGTGCCAGCAGGGCTACAGGGCGCGGGTACGAGCAGTACTTC. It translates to CASRATGRGYEQYF.

The CDR3 spells CASSLYGLVGETQYF. The CDR3 DNA sequence: TGCGCCAGCAGCTTGTATGGACTTGTGGGAGAGACCCAGTACTTC. V is TRBV5-1 and J is TRBJ2-5; D might be TRBD2 (5 bases). Germline CDR1 reads SGHRS; CDR2 reads YFSETQ. V dropped 1 base and J dropped 4 bases, with 14 bases sitting between them. This CDR3 has 15 amino acids.

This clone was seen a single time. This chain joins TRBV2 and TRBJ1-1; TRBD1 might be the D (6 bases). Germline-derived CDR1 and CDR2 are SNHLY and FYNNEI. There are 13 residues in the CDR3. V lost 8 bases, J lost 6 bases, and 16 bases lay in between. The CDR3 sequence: CASGTWGPPEAFF. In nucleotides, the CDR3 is TGTGCCAGCGGAACTTGGGGGCCCCCTGAAGCTTTCTTT.

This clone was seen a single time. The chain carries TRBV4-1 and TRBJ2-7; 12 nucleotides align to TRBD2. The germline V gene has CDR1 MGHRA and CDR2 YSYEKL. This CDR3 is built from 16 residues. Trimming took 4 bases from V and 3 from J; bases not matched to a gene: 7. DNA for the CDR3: TGCGCCAGCAGCCGCGGGACTAGCGGGTTGATCTACGAGCAGTACTTC. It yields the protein CASSRGTSGLIYEQYF.

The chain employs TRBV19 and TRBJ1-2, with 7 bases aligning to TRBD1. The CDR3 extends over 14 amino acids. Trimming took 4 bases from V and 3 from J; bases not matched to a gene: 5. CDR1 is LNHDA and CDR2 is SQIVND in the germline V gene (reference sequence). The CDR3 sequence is CASSSRGGDYGYTF. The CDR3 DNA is TGTGCCAGTAGTAGCCGAGGGGGCGACTATGGCTACACCTTC.

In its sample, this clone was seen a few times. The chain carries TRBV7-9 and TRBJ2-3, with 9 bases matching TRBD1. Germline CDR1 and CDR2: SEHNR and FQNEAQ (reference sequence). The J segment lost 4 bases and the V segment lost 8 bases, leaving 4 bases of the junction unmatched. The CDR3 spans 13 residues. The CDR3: CASGTGMADTQYF. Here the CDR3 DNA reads TGTGCCAGCGGGACAGGGATGGCAGATACGCAGTATTTT.

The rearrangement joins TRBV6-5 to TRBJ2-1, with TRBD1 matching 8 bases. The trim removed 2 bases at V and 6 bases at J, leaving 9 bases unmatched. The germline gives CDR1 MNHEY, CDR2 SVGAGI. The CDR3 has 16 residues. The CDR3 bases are TGTGCCAGCAGTTACGGGGCAGGGGGCCAGGGCAATGAGCAGTTCTTC. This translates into CASSYGAGGQGNEQFF.

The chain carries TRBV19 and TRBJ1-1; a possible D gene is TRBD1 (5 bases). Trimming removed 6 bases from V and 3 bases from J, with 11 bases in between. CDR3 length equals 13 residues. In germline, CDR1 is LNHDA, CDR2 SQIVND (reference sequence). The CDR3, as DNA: TGTGCCAGTAGCTATACGGGGGACACTGAAGCTTTCTTT. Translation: CASSYTGDTEAFF.

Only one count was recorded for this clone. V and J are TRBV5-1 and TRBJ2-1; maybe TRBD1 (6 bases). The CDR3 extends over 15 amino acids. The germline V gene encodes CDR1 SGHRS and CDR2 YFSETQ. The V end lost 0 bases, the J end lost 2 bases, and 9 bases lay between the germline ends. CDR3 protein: CASSLESGAYNEQFF. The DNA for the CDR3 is TGCGCCAGCAGCTTGGAATCAGGGGCCTACAATGAGCAGTTCTTC.

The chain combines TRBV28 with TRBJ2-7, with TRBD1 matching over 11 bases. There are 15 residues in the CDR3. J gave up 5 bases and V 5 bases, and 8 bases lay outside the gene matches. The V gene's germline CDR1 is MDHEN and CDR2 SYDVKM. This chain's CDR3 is CASSDRDRGKNEQYF. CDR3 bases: TGTGCCAGCAGTGACCGGGACAGGGGGAAGAACGAGCAGTACTTC.

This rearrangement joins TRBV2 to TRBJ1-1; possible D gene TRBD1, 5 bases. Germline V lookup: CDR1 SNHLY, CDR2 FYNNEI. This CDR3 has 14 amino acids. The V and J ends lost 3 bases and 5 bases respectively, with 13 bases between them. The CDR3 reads CASSDLSRVTEAFF. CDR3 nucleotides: TGTGCCAGCAGTGACCTAAGCAGGGTGACTGAAGCTTTCTTT.

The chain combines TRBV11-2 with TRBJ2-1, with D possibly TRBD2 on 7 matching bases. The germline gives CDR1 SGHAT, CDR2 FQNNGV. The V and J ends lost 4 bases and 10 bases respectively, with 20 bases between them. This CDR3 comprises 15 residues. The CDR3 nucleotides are TGTGCCAGCAGCTCTTCCGGGGGGCCCGGGAGGGAGCAGTTCTTC. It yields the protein CASSSSGGPGREQFF.